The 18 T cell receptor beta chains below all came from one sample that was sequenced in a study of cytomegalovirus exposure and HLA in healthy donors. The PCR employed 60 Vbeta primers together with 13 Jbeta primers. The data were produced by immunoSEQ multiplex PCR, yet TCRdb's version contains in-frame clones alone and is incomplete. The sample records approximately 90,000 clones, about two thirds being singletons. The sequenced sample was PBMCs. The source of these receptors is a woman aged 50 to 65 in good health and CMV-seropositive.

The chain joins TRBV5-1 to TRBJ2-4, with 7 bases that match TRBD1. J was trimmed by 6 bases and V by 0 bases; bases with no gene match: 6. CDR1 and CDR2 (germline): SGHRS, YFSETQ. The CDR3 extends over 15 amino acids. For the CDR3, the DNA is TGCGCCAGCAGCTTGGGAGGGACAGCTCCAAACATTCAGTACTTC. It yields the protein CASSLGGTAPNIQYF. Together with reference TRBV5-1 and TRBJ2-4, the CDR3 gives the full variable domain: KAGVTQTPRYLIKTRGQQVTLSCSPISGHRSVSWYQQTPGQGLQFLFEYFSETQRNKGNFPGRFSGRQFSNSRSEMNVSTLELGDSALYLCASSLGGTAPNIQYFGAGTRLSVL.

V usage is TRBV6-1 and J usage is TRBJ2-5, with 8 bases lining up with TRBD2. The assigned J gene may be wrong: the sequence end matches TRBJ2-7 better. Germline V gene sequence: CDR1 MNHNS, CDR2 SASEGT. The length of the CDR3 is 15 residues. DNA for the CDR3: TGTGCCACCGCAGCCGCGGGAGGATCGTCCTACGAGCAGTACTTC. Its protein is CATAAAGGSSYEQYF.

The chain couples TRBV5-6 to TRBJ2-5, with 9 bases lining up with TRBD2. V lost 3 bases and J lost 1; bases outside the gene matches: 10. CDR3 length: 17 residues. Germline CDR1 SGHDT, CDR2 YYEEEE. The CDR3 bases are TGTGCCAGCAGCTACATCAATCCTAGCGGGATCCAAGAGACCCAGTACTTC. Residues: CASSYINPSGIQETQYF.

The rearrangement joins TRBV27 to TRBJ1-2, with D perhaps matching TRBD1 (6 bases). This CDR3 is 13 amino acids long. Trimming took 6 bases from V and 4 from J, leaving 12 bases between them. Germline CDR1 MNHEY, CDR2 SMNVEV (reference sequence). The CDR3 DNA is TGTGCCAGCAGGAGGGGGTACAGCTATGGCTACACCTTC. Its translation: CASRRGYSYGYTF.

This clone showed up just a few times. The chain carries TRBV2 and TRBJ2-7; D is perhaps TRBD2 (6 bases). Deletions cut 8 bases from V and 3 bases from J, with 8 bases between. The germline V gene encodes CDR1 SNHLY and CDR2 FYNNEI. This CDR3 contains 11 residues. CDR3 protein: CASGRLYEQYF. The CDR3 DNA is TGTGCCAGCGGGAGGCTCTACGAGCAGTACTTC. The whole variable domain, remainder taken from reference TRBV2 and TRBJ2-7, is EPEVTQTPSHQVTQMGQEVILRCVPISNHLYFYWYRQILGQKVEFLVSFYNNEISEKSEIFDDQFSVERPDGSNFTLKIRSTKLEDSAMYFCASGRLYEQYFGPGTRLTVT.

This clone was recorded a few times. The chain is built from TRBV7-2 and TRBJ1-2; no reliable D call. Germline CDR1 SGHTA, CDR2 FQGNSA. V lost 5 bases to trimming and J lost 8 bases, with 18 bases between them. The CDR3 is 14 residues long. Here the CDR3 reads CASSPEIARGGYTF. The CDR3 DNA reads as TGTGCCAGCAGCCCAGAAATAGCCAGAGGGGGCTACACCTTC. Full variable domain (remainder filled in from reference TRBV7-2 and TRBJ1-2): GAGVSQSPSNKVTEKGKDVELRCDPISGHTALYWYRQSLGQGLEFLIYFQGNSAPDKSGLPSDRFSAERTGGSVSTLTIQRTQQEDSAVYLCASSPEIARGGYTFGSGTRLTVV.

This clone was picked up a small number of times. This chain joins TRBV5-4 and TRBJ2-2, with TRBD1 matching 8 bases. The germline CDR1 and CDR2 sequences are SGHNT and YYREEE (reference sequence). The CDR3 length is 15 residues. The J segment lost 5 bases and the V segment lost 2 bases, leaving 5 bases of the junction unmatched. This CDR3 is CASSFDRGQTGELFF. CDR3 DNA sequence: TGTGCCAGCAGCTTCGACAGGGGACAGACCGGGGAGCTGTTTTTT.

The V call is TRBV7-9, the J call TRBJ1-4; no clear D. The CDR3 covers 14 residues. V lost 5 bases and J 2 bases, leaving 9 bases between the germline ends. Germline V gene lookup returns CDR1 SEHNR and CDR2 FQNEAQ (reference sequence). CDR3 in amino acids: CASSPQATNEKLFF. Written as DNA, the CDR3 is TGTGCCAGCAGCCCCCAGGCGACTAATGAAAAACTGTTTTTT. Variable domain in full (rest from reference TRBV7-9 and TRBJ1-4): DTGVSQNPRHKITKRGQNVTFRCDPISEHNRLYWYRQTLGQGPEFLTYFQNEAQLEKSRLLSDRFSAERPKGSFSTLEIQRTEQGDSAMYLCASSPQATNEKLFFGSGTQLSVL.

CDR3 nucleotides: TGTGCCACCCGCGTTTCTGGGGGGGTAAGGGAAGACGAGCAGTACTTC. The encoded protein is CATRVSGGVREDEQYF. This rearrangement joins TRBV10-3 to TRBJ2-7, with 7 bases lining up with TRBD2. CDR1 ENHRY and CDR2 SYGVKD come from the germline V gene. V trimming: 10 bases; J trimming: 5 bases; junction bases outside the gene matches: 20. The CDR3 has 16 amino acids.

CDR3 in DNA: TGTGCCAGCAGCTTAGGAGGGACAGGGGGCGAGCAGTACTTC. It specifies CASSLGGTGGEQYF. V is TRBV7-9 and J is TRBJ2-7; 11 bases agree with TRBD1. This CDR3 region has 14 residues. CDR1 SEHNR and CDR2 FQNEAQ come from the germline V gene (reference sequence). Losses at the gene ends were 1 base for V and 6 bases for J; bases not matched to a gene: 2.

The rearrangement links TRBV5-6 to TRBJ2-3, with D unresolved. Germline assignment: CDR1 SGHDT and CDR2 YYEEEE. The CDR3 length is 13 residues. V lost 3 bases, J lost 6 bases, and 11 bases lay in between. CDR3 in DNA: TGTGCCAGCAGCTCACGTGCCGGGGATACGCAGTATTTT. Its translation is CASSSRAGDTQYF.

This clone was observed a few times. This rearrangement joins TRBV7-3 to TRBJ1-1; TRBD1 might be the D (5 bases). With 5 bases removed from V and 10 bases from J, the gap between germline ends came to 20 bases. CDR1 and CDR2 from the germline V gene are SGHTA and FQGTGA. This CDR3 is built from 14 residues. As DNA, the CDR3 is TGTGCCAGCAGCCAGGGCGGTCAAAATCAAGGAGCTTTCTTT. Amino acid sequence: CASSQGGQNQGAFF.

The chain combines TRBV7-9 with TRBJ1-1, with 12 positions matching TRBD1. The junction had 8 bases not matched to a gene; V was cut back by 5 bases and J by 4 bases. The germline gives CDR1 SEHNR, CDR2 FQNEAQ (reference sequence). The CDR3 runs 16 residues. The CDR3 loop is CASSPGTGGRGTEAFF. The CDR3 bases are TGTGCCAGCAGCCCAGGGACAGGGGGCCGGGGCACTGAAGCTTTCTTT.

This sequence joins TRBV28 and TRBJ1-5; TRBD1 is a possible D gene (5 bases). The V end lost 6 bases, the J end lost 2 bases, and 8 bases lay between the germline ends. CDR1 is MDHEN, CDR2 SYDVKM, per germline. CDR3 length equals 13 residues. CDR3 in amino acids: CASRRGGNQPQHF. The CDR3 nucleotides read TGTGCCAGCAGAAGGGGTGGCAATCAGCCCCAGCATTTT.

The CDR3 coding sequence is TGTGCCAGCACCGGAACAGGGCGCGAGAACGAGCAGTACTTC. It encodes CASTGTGRENEQYF. The chain carries TRBV2 and TRBJ2-7, with a weak D call TRBD1 (6 bases). Trimming removed 7 bases at V and 5 bases at J, with 18 bases between. This CDR3 has 14 residues. Germline V gene sequence: CDR1 SNHLY, CDR2 FYNNEI.

CDR3 bases: TGTGCCAGTAGGCGTGGTGGGGGGACAGATACGCAGTATTTT. Protein product: CASRRGGGTDTQYF. The V gene is TRBV19, the J gene TRBJ2-3; tentative D call: TRBD2 (6 bases). Germline values: CDR1 LNHDA, CDR2 SQIVND (reference sequence). The CDR3 consists of 14 residues. V dropped 6 bases and J dropped 3 bases, with 13 bases sitting between them.

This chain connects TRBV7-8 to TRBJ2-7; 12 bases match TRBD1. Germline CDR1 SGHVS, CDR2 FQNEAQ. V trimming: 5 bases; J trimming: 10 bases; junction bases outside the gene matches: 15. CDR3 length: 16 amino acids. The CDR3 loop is CASSVSPGTGGFHQYF. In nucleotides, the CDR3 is TGTGCCAGCAGCGTAAGCCCCGGGACAGGGGGCTTCCACCAGTACTTC.

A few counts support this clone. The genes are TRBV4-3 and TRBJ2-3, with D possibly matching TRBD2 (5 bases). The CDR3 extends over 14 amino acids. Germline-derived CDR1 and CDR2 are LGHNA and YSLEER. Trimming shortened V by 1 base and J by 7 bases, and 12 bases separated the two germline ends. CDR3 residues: CASSQVGGRYTQYF. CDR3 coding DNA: TGCGCCAGCAGCCAAGTCGGCGGGCGATATACGCAGTATTTT.